This T cell receptor beta chain was documented in a study of shared clonotypes between healthy human individuals. General study findings and limits: Sharing of clonotypes among donors was expected to vary with sequencing depth. Exclusively blood specimens were collected; tissue repertoires likely differ.

The protocol was immunoSEQ multiplex PCR, while the TCRdb copy is restricted to in-frame clones and leaves out a portion. The table lists approximately 1.4 million clones, around 98% of them singletons. On this clone: The antigen is unknown. The identical CDR3 is also encoded by other nucleotide sequences in the sample.

Input material: naive CD4+ T cells sorted from blood. The subset denotes: CD45RA+ positively selected. This TCR was recovered from a man younger than 40 in good health.

CDR3: CASSLGRETQYF. The CDR3 bases are TGTGCCAGCAGCTTGGGGCGGGAGACCCAGTACTTC. V usage is TRBV7-2 and J usage is TRBJ2-5, with D perhaps TRBD1 (5 bases). CDR3 size: 12 residues. The V and J ends lost 3 bases and 5 bases respectively, with 7 bases between them. Germline V CDR1 and CDR2: SGHTA, FQGNSA. The entire variable domain, with the rest obtained from reference TRBV7-2 and TRBJ2-5, is as follows: GAGVSQSPSNKVTEKGKDVELRCDPISGHTALYWYRQSLGQGLEFLIYFQGNSAPDKSGLPSDRFSAERTGGSVSTLTIQRTQQEDSAVYLCASSLGRETQYFGPGTRLLVL.